This T cell receptor beta chain was sequenced during a study of blood T cell repertoires in COVID-19. Sequencing was performed with immunoSEQ multiplex PCR; in TCRdb, only in-frame clones are kept and a portion is missing. Among 200,000 to 250,000 clones, almost 90% were seen once, and the ten largest hold around 15%. The age range of participants was 18 to 89 years, with residence in about two dozen US areas. Participants' reported clinical history set cohort assignment. Deletions cut 1 base from V and 5 bases from J, with 4 bases between. Germline V CDR1 and CDR2: SGHNT, YYREEE (reference sequence). The CDR3 runs to 11 residues.

This receptor was identified in a woman in her forties or fifties with acute COVID-19. Specimen: PBMCs or T cells enriched from blood (not recorded which). The chain has TRBV5-4 and TRBJ2-7; D remains unclear. The CDR3 region is CASSLTDEQYF. In nucleotides, the CDR3 is TGTGCCAGCAGCTTGACAGACGAGCAGTACTTC.